This T cell receptor (beta chain) is from a study of blood T cells in healthy people across ages. No fewer than 5.5 micrograms of total RNA were isolated from every sample. For the second PCR, which ran for about 7 to 11 cycles, a sample-barcoded 5' primer and a J-beta primer mix were used. With 12 random nucleotides, a template-switch adaptor tagged each individual cDNA molecule. MiXCR was run by TCRdb on the 5' RACE reads, yielding one entry per CDR3 protein. The sample includes over a million distinct CDR3 sequences, about 43% of them seen just once. This CDR3 contains 15 residues. The germline gives CDR1 SGHRS, CDR2 YFSETQ.

The clonotype originates from a woman under 30 in good health. The V call is TRBV5-1, the J call TRBJ2-1; 8 bases agree with TRBD1. The J call may be wrong; the DNA end is better matched by TRBJ2-7. Sequenced: blood. This CDR3 is CASRRDRPPPYEQYF. In DNA, the CDR3 is TGCGCCAGCAGACGGGACAGGCCCCCACCTTACGAGCAGTACTTC.